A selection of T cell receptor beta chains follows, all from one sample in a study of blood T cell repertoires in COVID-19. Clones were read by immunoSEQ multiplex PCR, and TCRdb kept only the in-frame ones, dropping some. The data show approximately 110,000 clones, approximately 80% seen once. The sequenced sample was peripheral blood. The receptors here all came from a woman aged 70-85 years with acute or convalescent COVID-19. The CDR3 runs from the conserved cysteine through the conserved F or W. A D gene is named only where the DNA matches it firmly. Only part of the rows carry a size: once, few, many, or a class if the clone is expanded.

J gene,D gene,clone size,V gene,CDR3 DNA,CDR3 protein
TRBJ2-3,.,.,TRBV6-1,TGTGCCAGCAGTGAAGGAGTGGGGGGTACAACAGATACGCAGTATTTT,CASSEGVGGTTDTQYF
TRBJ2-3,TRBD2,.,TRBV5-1,TGCGCCAGCAGCTCGCGACTAGCGGTTGCAGATACGCAGTATTTT,CASSSRLAVADTQYF
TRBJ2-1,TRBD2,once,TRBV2,TGTGCCAGCACCGAACTAGCGGGAGTAGAGGAGCAGTTCTTC,CASTELAGVEEQFF
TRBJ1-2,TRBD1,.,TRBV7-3,TGTGCCAGCAGCCCGACAGGGGAAGGCGGCTACACCTTC,CASSPTGEGGYTF
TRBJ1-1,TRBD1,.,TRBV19,TGTGCCAGTAGGGACAGGGCAGGCAACACTGAAGCTTTCTTT,CASRDRAGNTEAFF
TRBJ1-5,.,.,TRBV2,TGTGCCAGCAGTGAGGCCAGAAGCAATCAGCCCCAGCATTTT,CASSEARSNQPQHF
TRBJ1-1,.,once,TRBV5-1,TGCGCCAGCAGCCCGCGACAGGCTATGAACACTGAAGCTTTCTTT,CASSPRQAMNTEAFF
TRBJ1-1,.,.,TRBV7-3,TGTGCCAGCAGCCCAACAGGGACCACTGAAGCTTTCTTT,CASSPTGTTEAFF
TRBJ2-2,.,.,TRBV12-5,TGTGCTAGTGGACAGGCCCAGATGACCGGGGAGCTGTTTTTT,CASGQAQMTGELFF
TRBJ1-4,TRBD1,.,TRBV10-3,TGTGCCACCCCCACAAGGGGACAGGGGAGTAATGAAAAACTGTTTTTT,CATPTRGQGSNEKLFF
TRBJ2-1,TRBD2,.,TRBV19,TGTGCCAGTACGGGACTAGCGTTCAATGAGCAGTTCTTC,CASTGLAFNEQFF
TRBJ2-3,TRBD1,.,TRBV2,TGTGCCAGCAGTGGGGGACAGCGCACAGATACGCAGTATTTT,CASSGGQRTDTQYF
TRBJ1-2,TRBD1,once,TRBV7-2,TGTGCCAGCAGCTCCCGGACAGGGAGCTATGGCTACACCTTC,CASSSRTGSYGYTF
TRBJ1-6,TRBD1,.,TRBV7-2,TGTGCCAGCAGACGAACCGGGACAGATAATTCACCCCTCCACTTT,CASRRTGTDNSPLHF
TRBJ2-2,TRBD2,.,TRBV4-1,TGCGCCAGCAGCCGCCGACTAGCGGGTAACACCGGGGAGCTGTTTTTT,CASSRRLAGNTGELFF
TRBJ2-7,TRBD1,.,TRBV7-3,TGTGCCAGCAGCCTAGACAGGGCCCGCGAGCAGTACTTC,CASSLDRAREQYF
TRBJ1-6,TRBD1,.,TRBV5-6,TGTGCCAGCAGCTCCGGGACAGGAGGAAGACTGTGGGGTTCACCCCTCCACTTT,CASSSGTGGRLWGSPLHF
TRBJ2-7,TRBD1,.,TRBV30,TGTGCCGCCGGGACAGGGAGGCCAGTGGCCTACGAGCAGTACTTC,CAAGTGRPVAYEQYF
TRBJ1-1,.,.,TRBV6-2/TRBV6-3,TGTGCCAGCAGTTTCACAGAGAACACTGAAGCTTTCTTT,CASSFTENTEAFF
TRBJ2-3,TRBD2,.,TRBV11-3,TGTGCCAGCAGCTTAGATCTTATGGGACTAGCGGGGCCCACAGATACGCAGTATTTT,CASSLDLMGLAGPTDTQYF
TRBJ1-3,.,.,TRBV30,TGTGCCTGGAGTGAGGAGGGCACCATATATTTT,CAWSEEGTIYF
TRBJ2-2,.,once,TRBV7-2,TGTGCCAGCAGCTTCGCGGCAAACACCGGGGAGCTGTTTTTT,CASSFAANTGELFF
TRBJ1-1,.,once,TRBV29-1,TGCAGCGTTGCGCAGGGATTAGGGGAAGCTTTCTTT,CSVAQGLGEAFF
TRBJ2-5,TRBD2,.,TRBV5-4,TGTGCCAGCAGCTTGCTCCAGCGGGAGTGCCAAGAGACCCAGTACTTC,CASSLLQRECQETQYF
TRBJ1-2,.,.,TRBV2,TGTGCCAGCAGTGAAAACGGCAGGGACTATGGCTACACCTTC,CASSENGRDYGYTF
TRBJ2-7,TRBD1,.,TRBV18,TGTGCCAGCTCACCACGCAGGGGGTACGAGCAGTACTTC,CASSPRRGYEQYF
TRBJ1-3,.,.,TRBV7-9,TGTGCCAGCAGCTTAGCGGCCGCCGACCTAGGGGACACCATATATTTT,CASSLAAADLGDTIYF
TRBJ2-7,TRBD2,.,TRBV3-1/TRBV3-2,TGTGCCAGCAGCCAAGGGGGACTATTCTACGAGCAGTACTTC,CASSQGGLFYEQYF
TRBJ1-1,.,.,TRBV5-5,TGTGCCAGCAGCTTTGACAGGTGGACTGAAGCTTTCTTT,CASSFDRWTEAFF
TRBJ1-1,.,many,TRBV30,TGTGCCTGGGGAGGGACGGGAGAAGCTTTCTTT,CAWGGTGEAFF
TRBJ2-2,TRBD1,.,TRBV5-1,TGCGCCAGCAGCCCCTACGGGACAGGGGACACCGGGGAGCTGTTTTTT,CASSPYGTGDTGELFF
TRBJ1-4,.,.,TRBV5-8,TGTGCCAGCAGCTCGAGGCCTACCAAACTGTTTTTT,CASSSRPTKLFF
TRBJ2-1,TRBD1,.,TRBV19,TGTGCCAGTAGTATAGGCCTTCCGGGACAGGGCGCGAGCAGCGATGAGCAGTTCTTC,CASSIGLPGQGASSDEQFF
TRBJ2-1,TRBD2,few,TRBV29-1,TGCAGCGTCGCCGGGACTAGCGGATACTACAATGAGCAGTTCTTC,CSVAGTSGYYNEQFF
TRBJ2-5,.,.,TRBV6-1,TGTGCCAGCAGTGAAGTATGGCGGGAAGAGACCCAGTACTTC,CASSEVWREETQYF
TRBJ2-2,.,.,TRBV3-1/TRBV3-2,TGTGCCAGCAGCCAAGGAAGGACATTTACCGGGGAGCTGTTTTTT,CASSQGRTFTGELFF
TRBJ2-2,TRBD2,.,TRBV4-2,TGTGCCAGCAGCCAAGACAGAGAGACTAGCGGGAGTCCCCTGGCCGGGGAGCTGTTTTTT,CASSQDRETSGSPLAGELFF
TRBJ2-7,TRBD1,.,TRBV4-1,TGCGCCAGCAGCCAAGGTGGGACAGGGGTCTACGAGCAGTACTTC,CASSQGGTGVYEQYF
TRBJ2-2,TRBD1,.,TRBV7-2,TGTGCCAGCAGCTTTTCGACAGGGTCGGGCGGGGAGCTGTTTTTT,CASSFSTGSGGELFF
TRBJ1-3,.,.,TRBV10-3,TGTGCCATCGCCGCGAGCGGGGGTTTCGGAAACACCATATATTTT,CAIAASGGFGNTIYF
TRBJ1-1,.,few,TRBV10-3,TGTGCCATCTCCCAGAACACTGAAGCTTTCTTT,CAISQNTEAFF
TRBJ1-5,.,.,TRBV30,TGTGCCTGGAGTGTGCGGCAGGGTGATCAGCCCCAGCATTTT,CAWSVRQGDQPQHF
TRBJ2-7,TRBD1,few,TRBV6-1,TGTGCCAGCAGTGAAGGGGGACAGAGGACCTACGAGCAGTACTTC,CASSEGGQRTYEQYF
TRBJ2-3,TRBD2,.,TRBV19,TGTGCCACCGTGGGGAGGGGCACAGATACGCAGTATTTT,CATVGRGTDTQYF
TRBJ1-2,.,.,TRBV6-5,TGTGCCAGCAGTCTCGGACAGAAGGACTATGGCTACACCTTC,CASSLGQKDYGYTF
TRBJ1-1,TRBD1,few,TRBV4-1,TGCGCCAGCAGCCAATGGGACAGGGTCACTGAAGCTTTCTTT,CASSQWDRVTEAFF
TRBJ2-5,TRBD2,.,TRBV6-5,TGTGCCAGCAGCATCTTTCTAGCGGGAGAAGAGACCCAGTACTTC,CASSIFLAGEETQYF
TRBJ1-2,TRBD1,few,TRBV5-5,TGTGCCAGCAGCAGTGAGCCGGGACAGGGGTCTAATGGCTACACCTTC,CASSSEPGQGSNGYTF
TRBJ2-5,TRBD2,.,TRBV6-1,TGTGCCAGCAGTGAACCTGGCGGGGGGGCATTCGAGACCCAGTACTTC,CASSEPGGGAFETQYF
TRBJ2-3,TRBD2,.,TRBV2,TGTGCCAGCAGTGAATGGGAGGGCGGATCCACAGATACGCAGTATTTT,CASSEWEGGSTDTQYF
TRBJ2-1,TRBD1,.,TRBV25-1,TGTGCCAGCAGTGAACAGGGGGTCGGGCGCGATGAGCAGTTCTTC,CASSEQGVGRDEQFF
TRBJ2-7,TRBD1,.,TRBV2,TGTGCCAGCACCCGAGGCAACCAGGGGGAAGGGTACTTC,CASTRGNQGEGYF
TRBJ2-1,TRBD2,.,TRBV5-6,TGTGCCAGCAGCTTGGATGCGGGGGGGTACAATGAGCAGTTCTTC,CASSLDAGGYNEQFF
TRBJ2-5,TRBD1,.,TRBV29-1,TGCAGCGTTGTGACAGGGGGGACGGAGACCCAGTACTTC,CSVVTGGTETQYF
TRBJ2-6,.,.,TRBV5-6,TGTGCCAGCAGCTGGGACTTCAGCTCTGGGGCCAACGTCCTGACTTTC,CASSWDFSSGANVLTF
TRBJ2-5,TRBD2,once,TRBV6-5,TGTGCCAGCAGCGGACTAGCGGGAGCCGAGACCCAGTACTTC,CASSGLAGAETQYF
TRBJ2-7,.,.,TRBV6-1,TGTGCCAGCAGTGAAAACAGGGCCCCCTACGAGCAGTACTTC,CASSENRAPYEQYF
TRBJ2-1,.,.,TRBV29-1,TGCAGCGTCTATACAGGGAATGAGCAGTTCTTC,CSVYTGNEQFF
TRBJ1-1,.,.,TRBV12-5,TGTGCTAGTGGTTTGCCTACGGGGGGACCGAACACTGAAGCTTTCTTT,CASGLPTGGPNTEAFF